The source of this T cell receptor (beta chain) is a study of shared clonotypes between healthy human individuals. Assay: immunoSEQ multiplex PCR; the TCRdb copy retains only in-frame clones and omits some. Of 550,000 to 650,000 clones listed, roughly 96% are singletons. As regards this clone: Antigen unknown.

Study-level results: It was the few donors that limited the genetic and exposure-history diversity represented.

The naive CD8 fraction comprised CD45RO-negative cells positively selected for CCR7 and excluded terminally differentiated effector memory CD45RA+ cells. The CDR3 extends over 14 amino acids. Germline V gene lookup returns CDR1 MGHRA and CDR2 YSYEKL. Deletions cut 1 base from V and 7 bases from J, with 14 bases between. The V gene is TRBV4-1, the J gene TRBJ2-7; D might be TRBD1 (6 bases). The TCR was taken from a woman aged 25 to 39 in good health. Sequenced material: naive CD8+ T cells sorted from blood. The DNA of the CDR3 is TGCGCCAGCAGCCAAGGAGACAGGCCGGGGGAGCAGTACTTC. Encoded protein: CASSQGDRPGEQYF.